This TCR beta chain is from a study of T cells in localized non-small cell lung cancer. Overall study findings and caveats: Heterogeneity stays possible, as sequencing covered only one tumor region. Uninvolved nearby lung showed the greatest T cell clonality, exceeding that found in tumor. Among the top 100 tumor clones, a median 57 appeared in adjacent lung. Longer overall survival was associated with a higher density of T cells in the blood.

With regard to this clone: Its antigen is not known.

Repertoires were generated with immunoSEQ multiplex PCR, while TCRdb's copy carries only in-frame clones and drops some. The top ten clones hold over 2.5% of a sample with about 78,000 clones, approximately 84% of them seen once. This specimen consisted of peripheral blood, obtained before any cancer treatment. This sequence originates from a man aged 40 to 75 with stage I lung adenocarcinoma.

The CDR3 sequence is CASSPDRGDQPQHF. The CDR3 DNA follows: TGTGCCAGCAGCCCCGACAGGGGTGATCAGCCCCAGCATTTT. The V and J genes are TRBV2 and TRBJ1-5; 8 bases align to TRBD1. This CDR3 is built from 14 residues. Losses at the gene ends were 6 bases for V and 5 bases for J; bases not matched to a gene: 6. Germline loops: CDR1 SNHLY, CDR2 FYNNEI. Full variable domain (rest looked up from reference TRBV2 and TRBJ1-5): EPEVTQTPSHQVTQMGQEVILRCVPISNHLYFYWYRQILGQKVEFLVSFYNNEISEKSEIFDDQFSVERPDGSNFTLKIRSTKLEDSAMYFCASSPDRGDQPQHFGDGTRLSIL.